The source of this T cell receptor (beta chain) is a study of beta chain features in type 1 diabetes. Whole-study findings and limits: All four CD4+ subsets from Type 1 diabetes patients carried moderately but significantly shorter TCRB CDR3s.

This clone was recorded at least ten times. Its target is not known. The whole isolated RNA underwent reverse transcription, so sequencing captured expressed TCRB transcripts. TCRdb's copy holds only in-frame clones and misses some; the assay was immunoSEQ multiplex PCR. The sample has some 350,000 clones; around a tenth are singletons. With 4 bases clipped from V and 7 bases from J, the junction kept 4 bases outside the gene matches. Germline V gene data show CDR1 as MRHNA and CDR2 as SNTAGT. The CDR3 loop spans 13 amino acids. The source is a man aged 25 to 40 with type 1 diabetes. This chain joins TRBV6-4 and TRBJ2-1, with TRBD1 matching 7 bases. The sample was central memory CD4+ T cells from blood. CDR3 nucleotides: TGTGCCAGCAGTGTGGACAGGAGAAATGAGCAGTTCTTC. This sequence encodes CASSVDRRNEQFF.